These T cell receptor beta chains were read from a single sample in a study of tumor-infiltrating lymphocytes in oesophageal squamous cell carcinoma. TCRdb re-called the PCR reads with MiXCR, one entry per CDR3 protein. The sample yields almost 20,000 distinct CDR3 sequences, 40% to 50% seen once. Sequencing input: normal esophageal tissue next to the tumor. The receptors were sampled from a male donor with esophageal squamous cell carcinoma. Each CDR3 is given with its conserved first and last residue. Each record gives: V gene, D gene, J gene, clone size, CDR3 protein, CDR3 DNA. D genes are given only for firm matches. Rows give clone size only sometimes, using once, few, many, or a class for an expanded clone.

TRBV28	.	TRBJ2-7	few	CASSLPVYRDWGEQYF	TGTGCCAGCAGTTTACCCGTATATCGTGACTGGGGTGAGCAGTACTTC
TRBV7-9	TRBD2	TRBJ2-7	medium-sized	CASSNSGRSYEQYF	TGTGCCAGCAGTAATAGCGGGAGGAGCTACGAGCAGTACTTC
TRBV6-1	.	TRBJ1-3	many	CASSTAVGNTIYF	TGTGCCAGCAGTACTGCAGTCGGAAACACCATATATTTT
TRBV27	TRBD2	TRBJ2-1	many	CASSITSGRAAFNEQFF	TGTGCCAGCAGTATCACTAGCGGGAGGGCCGCGTTCAATGAGCAGTTCTTC
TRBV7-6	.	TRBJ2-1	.	CASSLLRRYNEQFF	TGTGCCAGCAGCTTATTACGACGGTACAATGAGCAGTTCTTC
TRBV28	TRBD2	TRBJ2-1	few	CASSLSLTSGDYNEQFF	TGTGCCAGCAGTTTATCCCTGACTAGCGGGGATTACAATGAGCAGTTCTTC
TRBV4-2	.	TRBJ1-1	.	CASSQDISGPPGAFF	TGTGCCAGCAGCCAAGATATCTCAGGGCCACCTGGAGCTTTCTTT
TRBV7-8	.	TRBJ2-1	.	CASSFAGDEQFF	TGTGCCAGCAGCTTTGCAGGGGATGAGCAGTTCTTC
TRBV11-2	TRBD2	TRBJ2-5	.	CASSLRTSGGRDQETQYF	TGTGCCAGCAGCCTACGGACTAGCGGGGGCCGTGACCAAGAGACCCAGTACTTC
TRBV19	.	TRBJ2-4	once	CASTPRAGADTQYF	TGTGCCAGTACCCCTCGGGCAGGGGCAGATACGCAGTACTTC
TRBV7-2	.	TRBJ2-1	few	CASSLRDGSYNEQFF	TGTGCCAGCAGTCTTAGGGATGGTTCTTACAATGAGCAGTTCTTC
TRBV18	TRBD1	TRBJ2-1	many	CASSPPGQGRYNEQFF	TGTGCCAGCTCACCACCGGGACAGGGACGGTACAATGAGCAGTTCTTC
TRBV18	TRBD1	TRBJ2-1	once	CASSPLSDRGSYNEQFF	TGTGCCAGCTCACCACTCTCCGACAGGGGCTCCTACAATGAGCAGTTCTTC
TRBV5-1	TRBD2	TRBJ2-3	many	CASSLGLAGETDTQYF	TGCGCCAGCAGCTTGGGACTAGCGGGAGAGACAGATACGCAGTATTTT
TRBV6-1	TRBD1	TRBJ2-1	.	CASSEPGQGAYNEQFF	TGTGCCAGCAGCGAACCCGGACAGGGGGCCTACAATGAGCAGTTCTTC
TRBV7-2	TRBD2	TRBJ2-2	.	CASSRTGGDHFGELFF	TGTGCCAGCAGTCGGACCGGGGGGGATCATTTCGGGGAGCTGTTTTTT
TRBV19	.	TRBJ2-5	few	CASSILTSHEQYF	TGTGCCAGTAGTATTTTGACTTCCCATGAGCAGTACTTC
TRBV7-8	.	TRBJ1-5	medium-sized	CASSLGQGLKPQHF	TGTGCCAGCAGCTTAGGCCAGGGGTTAAAGCCCCAGCATTTT
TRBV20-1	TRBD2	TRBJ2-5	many	CSARDRWGSGRAEYF	TGCAGTGCTAGAGACCGCTGGGGGAGCGGGAGGGCCGAGTACTTC
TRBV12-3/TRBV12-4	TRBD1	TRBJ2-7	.	CASRATGTGAYNEQYF	TGTGCCAGCAGGGCCACCGGGACAGGGGCCTACAATGAGCAGTACTTC
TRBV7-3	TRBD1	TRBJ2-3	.	CASSLLGGESTDTQYF	TGTGCCAGCAGCTTATTAGGGGGCGAAAGCACAGATACGCAGTATTTT
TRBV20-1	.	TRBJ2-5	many	CSALKRQGGTQYF	TGCAGTGCTCTAAAGCGGCAGGGCGGGACCCAGTACTTC
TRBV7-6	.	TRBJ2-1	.	CASSSLQGYNEQFF	TGTGCCAGCAGCTCTTTACAGGGTTACAATGAGCAGTTCTTC
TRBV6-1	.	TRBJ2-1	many	CASSPGVQGRNEQFF	TGTGCCAGCAGTCCCGGTGTTCAGGGGAGGAATGAGCAGTTCTTC
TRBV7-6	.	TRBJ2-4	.	CASSLEAGWENIQYF	TGTGCCAGCAGCTTAGAGGCGGGATGGGAAAACATTCAGTACTTC
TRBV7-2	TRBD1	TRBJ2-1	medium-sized	CASSLGGQTYNEQFF	TGTGCCAGCAGCTTAGGGGGACAGACCTACAATGAGCAGTTCTTC
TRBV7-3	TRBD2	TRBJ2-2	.	CASSPWAGGPAGELFF	TGTGCCAGCAGCCCATGGGCGGGAGGGCCCGCCGGGGAGCTGTTTTTT
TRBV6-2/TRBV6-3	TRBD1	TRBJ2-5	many	CASSYPVAGGAGETQYF	TGTGCCAGCAGTTATCCCGTCGCAGGGGGCGCGGGAGAGACCCAGTACTTC
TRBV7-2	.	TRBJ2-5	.	CASNQFRGLGETQYF	TGTGCCAGCAACCAATTTCGGGGGCTTGGAGAGACCCAGTACTTC
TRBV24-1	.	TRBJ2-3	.	CATSPLRSSSTDTQYF	TGTGCCACGTCCCCCCTCAGGTCGTCTAGCACAGATACGCAGTATTTT
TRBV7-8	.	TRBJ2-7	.	CASSSLASYEQYF	TGTGCCAGCAGCTCCCTAGCGTCCTACGAGCAGTACTTC
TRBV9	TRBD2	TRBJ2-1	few	CASSGLAGGRDNEQFF	TGTGCCAGCAGCGGACTAGCGGGAGGCCGAGACAATGAGCAGTTCTTC
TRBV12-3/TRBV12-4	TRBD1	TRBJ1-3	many	CASSFGTDSGNTIYF	TGTGCCAGCAGTTTCGGGACAGACTCTGGAAACACCATATATTTT
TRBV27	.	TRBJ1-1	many	CASRLGKTWGTEAFF	TGTGCCAGCAGACTAGGGAAGACTTGGGGGACTGAAGCTTTCTTT
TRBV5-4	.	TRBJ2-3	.	CASSWGEATQYF	TGTGCCAGCAGCTGGGGCGAGGCTACGCAGTATTTT
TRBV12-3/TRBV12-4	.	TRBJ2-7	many	CASSFGSGQSYEQYF	TGTGCCAGCAGTTTCGGCTCAGGGCAGTCCTACGAGCAGTACTTC
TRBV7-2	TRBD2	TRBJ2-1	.	CASSSLEGLFEQFF	TGTGCCAGCAGCTCCTTGGAGGGACTATTTGAGCAGTTCTTC
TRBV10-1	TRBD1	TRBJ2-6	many	CASAGQDLVLTF	TGCGCCAGCGCTGGACAGGATCTCGTCCTGACTTTC
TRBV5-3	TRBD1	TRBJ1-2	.	CASSLQQGAGYGYTF	TGTGCCAGCAGCCTACAACAGGGGGCTGGCTATGGCTACACCTTC
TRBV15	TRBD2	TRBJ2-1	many	CATNRGTSGMGNEQFF	TGTGCCACCAACAGAGGGACTAGCGGGATGGGCAATGAGCAGTTCTTC
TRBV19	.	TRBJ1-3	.	CASSIGAPGRGRNTIYF	TGTGCCAGTAGTATAGGCGCCCCCGGCCGGGGAAGAAACACCATATATTTT
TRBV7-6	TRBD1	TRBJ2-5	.	CASRSRGTDNSPLHF	TGTGCCAGCAGGAGCCGAGGGACAGATAATTCACCCCTCCACTTC
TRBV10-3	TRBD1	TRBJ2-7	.	CAISGDRGPKYEQYF	TGTGCCATCAGTGGGGACAGGGGGCCTAAATACGAGCAGTACTTC
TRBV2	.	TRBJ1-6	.	CASRWGGLDSPLHF	TGTGCCAGCAGGTGGGGGGGGCTCGATTCACCCCTCCACTTT
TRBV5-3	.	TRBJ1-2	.	CASSAGANGYTF	TGTGCCAGCAGCGCAGGGGCGAATGGCTACACCTTC
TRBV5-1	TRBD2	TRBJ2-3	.	CASRLAGRTDTQYF	TGCGCCAGCAGGTTAGCGGGCCGCACAGATACGCAGTATTTT
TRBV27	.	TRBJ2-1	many	CASTYGSRSNEQFF	TGTGCCAGCACCTACGGGTCCAGATCGAATGAGCAGTTCTTC
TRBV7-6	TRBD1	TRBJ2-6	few	CASSANRGDTGELYF	TGTGCCAGCAGCGCAAACAGGGGCGACACCGGGGAGCTGTACTTC
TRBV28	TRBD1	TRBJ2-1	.	CASSMDRGLDEQFF	TGTGCCAGCAGTATGGACAGGGGGCTTGATGAGCAGTTCTTC
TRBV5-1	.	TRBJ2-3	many	CASSLSPQSTDTQYF	TGCGCCAGCAGCTTGTCCCCACAGAGCACAGATACGCAGTATTTT
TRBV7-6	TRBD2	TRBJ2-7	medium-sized	CASSARGQWTSVYEQYF	TGTGCCAGCAGCGCCCGGGGACAGTGGACTAGCGTGTACGAGCAGTACTTC
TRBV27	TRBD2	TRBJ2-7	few	CASSPGLAEYEQYF	TGTGCCAGCAGTCCGGGACTAGCGGAGTACGAGCAGTACTTC